The next 8 T cell receptor beta chains were all read from a single sample in a study of blood T cells in healthy people across ages. Combining a sample-barcoded 5' primer with a J-beta primer mix, a second PCR ran for roughly 7 to 12 cycles. TCRdb itself ran the 5' RACE reads through MiXCR, one entry per CDR3 protein. The sample consists of about 1.4 million distinct CDR3 sequences, almost 60% of them appearing once. Material: blood. The receptor source for this set is a young man in good health.

This chain joins TRBV4-1 and TRBJ2-3; 7 nucleotides agree with TRBD2. CDR3 size: 16 residues. Germline V gene data show CDR1 as MGHRA and CDR2 as YSYEKL. V lost 1 base, J lost 2 bases, and 6 bases stayed unmatched. CDR3 sequence (DNA): TGCGCCAGCAGCCAAGGGGGCGGGGGACCCACAGATACGCAGTATTTT. Translating it yields CASSQGGGGPTDTQYF.

The chain has TRBV7-9 and TRBJ1-1; D perhaps matches TRBD1 (6 bases). Germline CDR1 SEHNR, CDR2 FQNEAQ (reference sequence). Trimming left V 8 bases short and J 1 base short, with 20 bases between. The CDR3 is made up of 16 amino acids. The CDR3 region is CASLTGGGGKNTEAFF. The CDR3 coding sequence is TGTGCCAGCCTAACTGGGGGGGGCGGAAAGAACACTGAAGCTTTCTTT.

The V and J genes are TRBV28 and TRBJ2-7; no reliable D call. With 3 bases removed from V and 0 bases from J, the gap between germline ends came to 15 bases. Germline values: CDR1 MDHEN, CDR2 SYDVKM. The CDR3 length is 16 residues. The CDR3: CASSFPIQVGSYEQYF. The CDR3 coding sequence is TGTGCCAGCAGTTTTCCGATCCAGGTTGGCTCCTACGAGCAGTACTTC. The whole variable domain, remainder taken from reference TRBV28 and TRBJ2-7, is DVKVTQSSRYLVKRTGEKVFLECVQDMDHENMFWYRQDPGLGLRLIYFSYDVKMKEKGDIPEGYSVSREKKERFSLILESASTNQTSMYLCASSFPIQVGSYEQYFGPGTRLTVT.

V gene TRBV29-1 combines with J gene TRBJ2-5, with D possibly being TRBD2 (5 bases). From germline, CDR1 is SQVTM and CDR2 ANQGSEA. The length of the CDR3 is 14 residues. V was pared by 7 bases and J by 5 bases, with 20 bases between. The DNA of the CDR3 is TGCAGCGCCACCCTAGTGTTACGGAGGGAGACCCAGTACTTC. Translating it yields CSATLVLRRETQYF.

Regarding this clonotype: The junction departs from germline at one end; a sequencing error may be responsible. This chain links TRBV12-3 or TRBV12-4 with TRBJ2-7; D unclear. The length of the CDR3 is 15 residues. The CDR3 bases are TGTACCAGCAGTTTAGGAAGCGCCGGCTCCTACGAGCAGTACTTC. This sequence encodes CTSSLGSAGSYEQYF.

The chain is built from TRBV4-1 and TRBJ2-6; a possible D gene is TRBD2 (5 bases). The CDR3 runs to 17 residues. CDR1 is MGHRA and CDR2 is YSYEKL in the germline V gene. Trimming left V 0 bases short and J 0 bases short, with 9 bases between. CDR3: CASSQEGEGSGANVLTF. For the CDR3, the DNA is TGCGCCAGCAGCCAAGAGGGTGAGGGCTCTGGGGCCAACGTCCTGACTTTC.

The chain combines TRBV29-1 with TRBJ2-7; 8 nucleotides line up with TRBD1. V dropped 5 bases and J dropped 1; count of bases not matched to a gene: 10. The CDR3 runs 15 residues. Germline V CDR1 and CDR2: SQVTM, ANQGSEA. The CDR3 DNA is TGCAGCGTTTTGGTGCAGGGGGCCGGTTCCTACGAGCAGTACTTC. Protein: CSVLVQGAGSYEQYF.

This clonotype was observed a few times. V usage is TRBV7-8 and J usage is TRBJ2-7; the D gene is possibly TRBD1 (6 bases). Germline V gene sequence: CDR1 SGHVS, CDR2 FQNEAQ. V lost 3 bases, J lost 3 bases, and 18 bases lay in between. CDR3 size: 16 residues. The CDR3 sequence: CASSFSTGPSIYEQYF. The CDR3 DNA follows: TGTGCCAGCAGCTTCAGCACAGGGCCTAGTATCTACGAGCAGTACTTC.